Sequencing of this TCR beta chain was carried out in a study of persistence of HIV-infected CD4 T cells. The overall study: Multiple blood draws of up to about 180 mL, except two donors with single leukapheresis.

The libraries were made with immunoSEQ version 4 in survey mode. Template was genomic DNA at 10 ng/uL, with up to 1 ug used per sample. Assay used: immunoSEQ multiplex PCR; TCRdb lists only in-frame clones, some missing. The repertoire includes fewer than 20,000 clones, more than 75% of them detected once, and 6.8% sits in the top ten. Deletions cut 1 base from V and 7 bases from J, with 19 bases between. CDR1 is LNHNV and CDR2 is YYDKDF in the germline V gene (reference sequence). The CDR3 consists of 16 residues. Cells were stimulated with CMV-infected fibroblast lysates at 10 ug/mL. Responding CD4+ T cells were sorted by upregulation of both CD40 ligand and CD69. Adults with HIV-1 started suppressive ART while chronically infected. Before stimulation, PBMCs underwent CD8+ T cell depletion. This clone was found a few times. Its antigen is undetermined.

The sequencing used CD4+ T cells sorted from PBMCs after approximately 20-hour stimulation, collected from a patient who received antiretroviral therapy. This sequence was found in an adult man with HIV who was CMV-seropositive. The rearrangement joins TRBV15 to TRBJ1-2; maybe TRBD1 (5 bases). CDR3: CATSRAGGMALGGYTF. CDR3 sequence (DNA): TGTGCCACCAGCAGAGCGGGGGGGATGGCGTTAGGTGGCTACACCTTC.